A single sample gave rise to the 21 T cell receptor beta chains below, sequenced in a study of T-cell reconstitution after alpha-beta-depleted transplantation in children. Unique molecular identifiers were incorporated during preparation of the TCRbeta library. One entry per CDR3 protein results from TCRdb running MiXCR on the PCR reads. The data hold about 78,000 distinct CDR3 sequences, with roughly 14% observed a single time. The sample in question was PBMCs, mostly from graft donor cells, obtained 180 days after TCRalphabeta/CD19-depleted stem cell transplant. Every receptor here comes from a male patient between 2 and 10 years old who had a stem cell transplant for acute lymphoblastic leukemia, so the T cells may come from the graft donor.

V and J are TRBV10-3 and TRBJ1-6, with 7 nucleotides matching TRBD1. The CDR3 sequence is 17 residues long. In germline, CDR1 is ENHRY, CDR2 SYGVKD. The J segment lost 0 bases and the V segment lost 6 bases, leaving 8 bases of the junction unmatched. The CDR3 loop reads CAISGTDLSSYNSPLHF. Written as DNA, the CDR3 is TGTGCCATCAGCGGGACAGACCTGAGCTCCTATAATTCACCCCTCCACTTT.

This clonotype was recorded a few times. This chain uses TRBV7-9 with TRBJ1-3; D uncertain. Trimming stripped 3 bases from V and 4 bases from J, with 13 bases between. This CDR3 has 15 amino acids. Germline assignment: CDR1 SEHNR and CDR2 FQNEAQ (reference sequence). CDR3 residues: CASSFLVGNGNTIYF. As DNA, the CDR3 is TGTGCCAGCAGCTTTTTGGTGGGGAACGGAAACACCATATATTTT.

This chain uses TRBV28 with TRBJ2-3; the D gene is possibly TRBD1 (5 bases). V lost 8 bases to trimming and J lost 3 bases, with 12 bases between them. This CDR3 comprises 13 residues. Germline CDR1 MDHEN, CDR2 SYDVKM. The CDR3 sequence: CASRGRATDTQYF. DNA of the CDR3: TGTGCCAGCCGCGGCAGGGCGACAGATACGCAGTATTTT.

This clonotype was recorded many times. An end of the junction differs from the germline gene, which may be a read error. This chain uses TRBV10-3 with TRBJ1-2; D perhaps matches TRBD1 (6 bases). CDR1 is ENHRY, CDR2 SYGVKD, per germline. This CDR3 region has 13 residues. For the CDR3, the DNA is TGTGCAATCAGTGGAGGCAGGGGCTATGGCTACACCTTC. Amino acids: CAISGGRGYGYTF.

This clonotype was observed a handful of times. The chain recombines TRBV20-1 with TRBJ2-3, with TRBD2 identical over 8 bases. The ends lost 5 bases at V and 6 bases at J; junction bases unmatched: 4. The CDR3 runs to 12 residues. In germline, CDR1 is DFQATT, CDR2 SNEGSKA (reference sequence). The chain's CDR3 is CSAGTSLDTQYF. The CDR3, as DNA: TGCAGTGCTGGGACTAGTCTTGATACGCAGTATTTT.

This clonotype was counted only a few times. The J gene is TRBJ2-5, the V gene TRBV7-9; D perhaps matches TRBD2 (5 bases). This CDR3 spans 14 amino acids. V was clipped by 5 bases and J by 5 bases, with 15 bases between them. Germline V gene lookup returns CDR1 SEHNR and CDR2 FQNEAQ (reference sequence). CDR3 sequence (DNA): TGTGCCAGCAGCCCAACCGGGAAAAGGGAGACCCAGTACTTC. Translated: CASSPTGKRETQYF.

J is TRBJ2-7 and V is TRBV6-1, with D perhaps matching TRBD2 (6 bases). Germline assignment: CDR1 MNHNS and CDR2 SASEGT. This CDR3 has 15 amino acids. The V end lost 6 bases, the J end lost 1 base, and 16 bases lay between the germline ends. CDR3 amino acids: CASSFPGLTSYEQYF. As DNA, the CDR3 is TGTGCCAGCAGCTTCCCGGGACTTACTTCCTACGAGCAGTACTTC.

J is TRBJ2-1 and V is TRBV7-9; tentative D call: TRBD1 (6 bases). This CDR3 has 14 amino acids. Trimming removed 10 bases from V and 0 bases from J, with 13 bases in between. Germline V gene lookup returns CDR1 SEHNR and CDR2 FQNEAQ (reference sequence). The CDR3 bases are TGTGCCACCCGGCAGGGGAGCTCCTACAATGAGCAGTTCTTC. Translating gives CATRQGSSYNEQFF.

This clonotype was recorded a few times. The chain links TRBV20-1 to TRBJ2-7; maybe TRBD2 (5 bases). Trimming shortened V by 5 bases and J by 4 bases, and 18 bases separated the two germline ends. Germline CDR1 is DFQATT and CDR2 is SNEGSKA (reference sequence). The CDR3 covers 14 residues. CDR3 bases: TGCAGTGCTGGGCATGACTACCTCGTTTACGAGCAGTACTTC. It encodes CSAGHDYLVYEQYF.

Many counts were recorded for this clonotype. The V and J genes are TRBV7-9 and TRBJ2-5; no reliable D call. V lost 3 bases to trimming and J lost 2 bases, with 10 bases between them. Per germline, CDR1 SEHNR and CDR2 FQNEAQ (reference sequence). The CDR3 consists of 14 residues. The chain's CDR3 is CASSFGGIQETQYF. The CDR3 bases are TGTGCCAGCAGCTTTGGTGGTATTCAAGAGACCCAGTACTTC.

This chain connects TRBV12-3 or TRBV12-4 to TRBJ2-5; D may correspond to TRBD1 or TRBD2 (5 bases each). This CDR3 comprises 14 residues. V dropped 3 bases and J dropped 1 base, with 9 bases sitting between them. CDR3: CASSFGALQETQYF. CDR3 DNA sequence: TGTGCCAGCAGTTTCGGGGCACTCCAAGAGACCCAGTACTTC.

This clonotype was counted ten times or more. The chain recombines TRBV6-1 with TRBJ2-3, with 7 nucleotides matching TRBD1. The V gene's germline CDR1 is MNHNS and CDR2 SASEGT. V shed 6 bases, J shed 2 bases, and the junction held 11 bases outside the gene matches. The CDR3 has 16 residues. CDR3 in amino acids: CASSPQGRTHTDTQYF. The DNA for the CDR3 is TGTGCCAGCAGCCCACAGGGGAGAACACACACAGATACGCAGTATTTT.

This rearrangement joins TRBV20-1 to TRBJ2-3; 10 nucleotides match TRBD2. CDR1 and CDR2 from the germline V gene are DFQATT and SNEGSKA (reference sequence). This CDR3 has 16 residues. The CDR3 DNA follows: TGCAGGGCGCGATTAGCGGGAGGTTTTGGAGCAGATACGCAGTATTTT. Amino acids: CRARLAGGFGADTQYF.

This clonotype was seen more than once but under ten times. The chain uses TRBV7-3 and TRBJ2-3; the D is unclear. Germline lookup yields CDR1 SGHTA and CDR2 FQGTGA. V lost 5 bases and J lost 1, with 7 bases in between. The CDR3 covers 13 residues. CDR3 in amino acids: CASSLQRTDTQYF. In nucleotides, the CDR3 is TGTGCCAGCAGCCTTCAACGCACAGATACGCAGTATTTT.

This chain links TRBV7-8 with TRBJ1-1; D possibly corresponds to TRBD1 (5 bases). Germline V gene sequence: CDR1 SGHVS, CDR2 FQNEAQ. This CDR3 is 15 amino acids long. The germline V and J ends were trimmed by 3 bases and 1 base, with 12 bases remaining between them. The CDR3 sequence is CASSFVGVQNTEAFF. As DNA, the CDR3 is TGTGCCAGCAGCTTCGTGGGGGTACAGAACACTGAAGCTTTCTTT. Full variable domain (outside the CDR3, taken from reference TRBV7-8 and TRBJ1-1): GAGVSQSPRYKVAKRGQDVALRCDPISGHVSLFWYQQALGQGPEFLTYFQNEAQLDKSGLPSDRFFAERPEGSVSTLKIQRTQQEDSAVYLCASSFVGVQNTEAFFGQGTRLTVV.

The V and J genes are TRBV11-2 and TRBJ2-7; 9 nucleotides align to TRBD2. Germline loops: CDR1 SGHAT, CDR2 FQNNGV. The CDR3 totals 15 residues. With V trimmed by 4 bases and J by 3 bases, 7 bases remained unmatched. CDR3 DNA sequence: TGTGCCAGCAGCTCCGGGACTAGCTCGCGCTACGAGCAGTACTTC. This codes for CASSSGTSSRYEQYF.

The chain uses TRBV6-2 or TRBV6-3 and TRBJ2-7; 10 nucleotides agree with TRBD1. Germline V gene data show CDR1 as MNHEY and CDR2 as SVGEGT. J was trimmed by 0 bases and V by 4 bases; bases with no gene match: 6. This CDR3 is 16 amino acids long. CDR3 loop: CASSLPGQGDSYEQYF. The CDR3 coding sequence is TGTGCCAGCAGTTTACCCGGACAGGGGGACTCCTACGAGCAGTACTTC.

The chain carries TRBV7-9 and TRBJ2-5, with TRBD1 matching over 9 bases. Germline V gene data show CDR1 as SEHNR and CDR2 as FQNEAQ (reference sequence). The CDR3 length is 15 residues. The V gene end was trimmed by 1 base and the J gene end by 6 bases; junction bases not matched to a gene: 6. CDR3 in DNA: TGTGCCAGCAGCTTAGAGGGACAGGGTAAACAGACCCAGTACTTC. Protein: CASSLEGQGKQTQYF.

This clonotype was recorded at least ten times. The chain links TRBV11-2 to TRBJ2-3; D is undetermined. With 1 base removed from V and 5 bases from J, the gap between germline ends came to 22 bases. This CDR3 has 18 amino acids. Germline CDR1 and CDR2: SGHAT and FQNNGV. CDR3 sequence: CASSLVLGRNGRVDTQYF. In DNA form, the CDR3 reads TGTGCCAGCAGCTTAGTTCTTGGCAGGAATGGAAGGGTAGATACGCAGTATTTT.

This clonotype was observed a handful of times. The V call is TRBV4-2, the J call TRBJ2-1; 7 bases are shared with TRBD1. The V and J ends lost 0 bases and 2 bases, in that order; junction bases with no gene match: 4. The CDR3 is made up of 16 amino acids. Germline V gives CDR1 LGHNA, CDR2 YNFKEQ. CDR3 in amino acids: CASSQDSQGAYNEQFF. CDR3 nucleotide sequence: TGTGCCAGCAGCCAAGATAGTCAGGGGGCCTACAATGAGCAGTTCTTC.

The V gene is TRBV9, the J gene TRBJ2-3; 8 positions match TRBD1. The germline V gene has CDR1 SGDLS and CDR2 YYNGEE. This CDR3 region has 16 residues. J gave up 4 bases and V 4 bases, and 11 bases lay outside the gene matches. CDR3 in amino acids: CASSTRTGTFADTQYF. Here the CDR3 DNA reads TGTGCCAGCAGCACCCGGACAGGGACTTTCGCAGATACGCAGTATTTT.